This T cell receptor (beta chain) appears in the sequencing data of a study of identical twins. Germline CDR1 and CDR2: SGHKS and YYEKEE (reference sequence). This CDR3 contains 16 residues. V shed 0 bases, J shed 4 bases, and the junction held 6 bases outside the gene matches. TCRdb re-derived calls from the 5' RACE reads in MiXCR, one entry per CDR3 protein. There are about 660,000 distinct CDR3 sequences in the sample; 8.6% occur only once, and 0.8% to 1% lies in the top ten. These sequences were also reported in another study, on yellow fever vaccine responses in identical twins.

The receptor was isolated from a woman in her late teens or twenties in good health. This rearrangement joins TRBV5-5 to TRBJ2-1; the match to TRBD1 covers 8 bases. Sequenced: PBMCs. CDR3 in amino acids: CASSLDAGGAYNEQFF. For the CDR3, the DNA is TGTGCCAGCAGCTTGGATGCAGGGGGCGCTTACAATGAGCAGTTCTTC.